This section outlines one T cell receptor (beta chain) sequence together with its context. Germline V gene sequence: CDR1 SGHRS, CDR2 YFSETQ. V shed 4 bases, J shed 1 base, and the junction held 7 bases outside the gene matches. This CDR3 contains 15 residues. Recruits, aged roughly 18 to 89 years, lived in roughly 22 US areas. Authors' methods: From reference gene primer amplification, estimates of nucleated cell counts were derived. Repertoires were generated with immunoSEQ multiplex PCR, while TCRdb's copy carries only in-frame clones and drops some. V and J calls and clone size are those listed in that table; D and trimming were worked out from the DNA. The table lists about 130,000 clones, 86% of them singletons. This specimen comes from a study of blood T cell repertoires in COVID-19. As for the study in general: Sites across the United States, Italy and Spain contributed samples from acute and convalescent COVID-19.

The specimen sequenced was PBMCs or T cells enriched from blood (not recorded which). The sequence came from a woman in her 50s who had recovered from COVID-19. The rearrangement uses TRBV5-1 and TRBJ1-1; TRBD1 matches at 7 bases. CDR3 protein: CASSPEGGRNTEAFF. CDR3 coding DNA: TGCGCCAGCAGCCCGGAAGGGGGCAGGAACACTGAAGCTTTCTTT.